This T cell receptor beta chain was found in a study of T cell changes during pregnancy in multiple sclerosis. Assay: immunoSEQ multiplex PCR; the TCRdb copy retains only in-frame clones and omits some. The data contain 18,000 or so clones, around nine tenths of them seen just once; the ten biggest clones take up approximately 1.3%. CDR3 size: 15 residues. The J segment lost 3 bases and the V segment lost 4 bases, leaving 8 bases of the junction unmatched. Germline V lookup: CDR1 SGHAT, CDR2 FQNNGV. The clonotype originates from a female donor in good health, enrolled as a control in a pregnancy study. This specimen was CD4+ T cells from peripheral blood mononuclear cells, taken in the first trimester of pregnancy. This chain connects TRBV11-2 to TRBJ1-2, with 7 nucleotides matching TRBD1. The CDR3 sequence: CASSSQGRGDYGYTF. CDR3 nucleotide sequence: TGTGCCAGCAGCTCCCAGGGCAGGGGGGACTATGGCTACACCTTC.